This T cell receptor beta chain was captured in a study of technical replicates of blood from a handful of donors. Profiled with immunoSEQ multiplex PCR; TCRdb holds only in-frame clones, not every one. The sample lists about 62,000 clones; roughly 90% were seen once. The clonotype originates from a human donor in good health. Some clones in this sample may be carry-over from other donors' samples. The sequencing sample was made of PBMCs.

CDR3 coding DNA: TGTGCTAGTGGTTTGACGTTCAGGGGGGCTTTCTTT. Its translation: CASGLTFRGAFF. The rearrangement joins TRBV12-5 to TRBJ1-1, with 7 bases aligning to TRBD1. CDR3 size: 12 residues. The trim removed 2 bases at V and 11 bases at J, leaving 5 bases unmatched. Germline values: CDR1 LGHNT, CDR2 FRNRAP.